Listed here are 12 T cell receptor beta chains from one sample, sequenced in a study of post-analysis software for immune sequencing data. Whole-study results and caveats: Roughly five TRBV segments appeared more often in patients than in controls, and TRBV5-6, TRBV5-1 and TRBV20-1 were among these.

Carried by the TCR beta cDNA libraries were unique molecular identifiers. One entry per CDR3 protein results from TCRdb running MiXCR on the PCR reads. The table lists hundreds of thousands of distinct CDR3 sequences, about 60% of them singletons. Antigen specificity for these receptors is unknown. Sequences were obtained from blood. The receptors were sampled from a girl aged 2-9 years with multiple sclerosis.

The J gene is TRBJ2-5, the V gene TRBV20-1, with 10 bases lining up with TRBD2. CDR3 length equals 15 residues. Germline values: CDR1 DFQATT, CDR2 SNEGSKA (reference sequence). V lost 3 bases, J lost 5 bases, and 9 bases stayed unmatched. CDR3 sequence reads: CSASPSGGAGETQYF. The CDR3 DNA sequence: TGCAGTGCTAGTCCTAGCGGGGGCGCCGGGGAGACCCAGTACTTC.

This chain links TRBV24-1 with TRBJ2-7; D perhaps matches TRBD1 (5 bases). The J call may be wrong; the DNA end is better matched by TRBJ2-5. Germline V gene sequence: CDR1 KGHDR, CDR2 SFDVKD. The CDR3 runs to 15 residues. CDR3 bases: TGTGCCACCAGTGATTTCTCTCAGGGATACGAGACCCAGTACTTC. Its protein is CATSDFSQGYETQYF.

The rearrangement links TRBV7-2 to TRBJ2-7, with 8 bases fitting TRBD2. The CDR3 runs 13 residues. V was clipped by 3 bases and J by 9 bases; unmatched bases: 7. Germline V CDR1 and CDR2: SGHTA, FQGNSA. The CDR3 bases are TGTGCCAGCAGCTTGGGTAATAGCGGGGTGCAGTACTTC. Translating gives CASSLGNSGVQYF. The variable domain in full, with the rest retrieved from reference TRBV7-2 and TRBJ2-7, is GAGVSQSPSNKVTEKGKDVELRCDPISGHTALYWYRQSLGQGLEFLIYFQGNSAPDKSGLPSDRFSAERTGGSVSTLTIQRTQQEDSAVYLCASSLGNSGVQYFGPGTRLTVT.

The sample holds a few counts of this clonotype. This chain uses TRBV6-1 with TRBJ2-7; D not resolved. Looked up from germline, CDR1 is MNHNS and CDR2 is SASEGT. V lost 1 base to trimming and J lost 2 bases, with 6 bases between them. The CDR3 is 13 amino acids. The CDR3 protein is CASSEGTTYEQYF. In DNA form, the CDR3 reads TGTGCCAGCAGTGAAGGAACGACCTACGAGCAGTACTTC.

The V gene is TRBV11-2, the J gene TRBJ2-4, with D hard to call. Gene TRBJ2-5 matches the end of the DNA better, so the J call may be wrong. The germline CDR1 and CDR2 sequences are SGHAT and FQNNGV. This CDR3 has 14 residues. The CDR3 nucleotides read TGTGCCAGCAGCTTAGGTTTCCTTACCGAGACCCAGTACTTC. Residues: CASSLGFLTETQYF.

A few counts support this clonotype. This chain uses TRBV7-9 with TRBJ2-3, with unresolved D. CDR1 is SEHNR and CDR2 is FQNEAQ in the germline V gene (reference sequence). The length of the CDR3 is 13 residues. V was cut by 2 bases and J by 5 bases, with 8 bases left in between. CDR3 bases: TGTGCCAGCAGCTTAATGCAAGGAGATACGCAGTATTTT. Translated: CASSLMQGDTQYF.

This clonotype was picked up a small number of times. The chain is built from TRBV29-1 and TRBJ1-2; possibly TRBD1 for D (6 bases). This CDR3 has 12 amino acids. Germline V CDR1 and CDR2: SQVTM, ANQGSEA. The V gene lost 3 bases and the J gene lost 7 bases, with 12 bases spanning the gap. CDR3 coding DNA: TGCAGCGTTGAGGGCGGGGGCACTGGCTACACCTTC. It encodes CSVEGGGTGYTF. The full variable domain, rest sourced from reference TRBV29-1 and TRBJ1-2, is SAVISQKPSRDICQRGTSLTIQCQVDSQVTMMFWYRQQPGQSLTLIATANQGSEATYESGFVIDKFPISRPNLTFSTLTVSNMSPEDSSIYLCSVEGGGTGYTFGSGTRLTVV.

This chain uses TRBV5-5 with TRBJ1-5; the match to TRBD1 covers 8 bases. V was clipped by 4 bases and J by 0 bases; unmatched bases: 9. CDR1 is SGHKS, CDR2 YYEKEE, per germline (reference sequence). The CDR3 length is 17 residues. CDR3 nucleotide sequence: TGTGCCAGCAGCGCTGGGACAGGAAGCTTTAGCAATCAGCCCCAGCATTTT. Its protein product is CASSAGTGSFSNQPQHF.

The chain has TRBV20-1 and TRBJ1-1, with 7 bases lining up with TRBD1. With V trimmed by 2 bases and J by 3 bases, 6 bases remained unmatched. CDR3 length: 14 residues. Per germline, CDR1 DFQATT and CDR2 SNEGSKA (reference sequence). CDR3 coding DNA: TGCAGTGCTAGAAAGGGGGCCGAGGACACTGAAGCTTTCTTT. Translation gives CSARKGAEDTEAFF.

This clonotype was seen only a few times. The genes are TRBV29-1 and TRBJ2-1; 11 bases map to TRBD2. J was trimmed by 0 bases and V by 4 bases; bases with no gene match: 8. This CDR3 is built from 17 residues. The germline gives CDR1 SQVTM, CDR2 ANQGSEA. The CDR3 sequence: CSVGGSGRGSSYNEQFF. The DNA of the CDR3 is TGCAGCGTTGGGGGTAGCGGGAGGGGGAGCTCCTACAATGAGCAGTTCTTC.

The genes are TRBV20-1 and TRBJ1-5, with D unresolved. CDR1 and CDR2 from the germline V gene are DFQATT and SNEGSKA (reference sequence). Trimming removed 3 bases from V and 0 bases from J, with 9 bases in between. The CDR3 length is 14 residues. DNA for the CDR3: TGCAGTGCTAGCAGAGCCTATAGCAATCAGCCCCAGCATTTT. Translation: CSASRAYSNQPQHF.

Note on this clonotype: One end of the junction fails to match germline, which may point to a read error. The rearrangement joins TRBV5-1 to TRBJ2-3, with D hard to call. The CDR3 sequence is 17 residues long. Germline CDR1 reads SGHRS; CDR2 reads YFSETQ. DNA of the CDR3: TGCGCCAACAGCCCCGGTGTCGAGTCGCGTGGGACAGATACGCAGTATTTT. As protein: CANSPGVESRGTDTQYF.